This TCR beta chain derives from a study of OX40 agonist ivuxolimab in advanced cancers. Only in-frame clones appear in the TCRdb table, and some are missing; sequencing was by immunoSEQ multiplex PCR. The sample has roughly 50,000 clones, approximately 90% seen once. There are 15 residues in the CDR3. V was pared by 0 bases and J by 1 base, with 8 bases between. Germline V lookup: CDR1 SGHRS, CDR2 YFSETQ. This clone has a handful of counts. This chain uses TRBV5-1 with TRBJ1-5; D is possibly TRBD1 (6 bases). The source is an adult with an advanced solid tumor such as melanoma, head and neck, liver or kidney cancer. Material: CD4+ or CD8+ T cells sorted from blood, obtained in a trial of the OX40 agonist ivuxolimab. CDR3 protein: CASSLAGVSNQPQHF. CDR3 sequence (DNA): TGCGCCAGCAGCTTGGCAGGGGTCAGCAATCAGCCCCAGCATTTT.